This TCR beta chain appears in the sequencing data of a study of regulatory T cells in long-lasting Graves disease. Ten or more counts support this clonotype. The sample's time point: newly diagnosed GD, antithyroid drugs for less than 3 months. RNA extracted from PBMCs served as the sequencing template. The CDR3 has 15 amino acids. The V end was cut by 5 bases, the J end by 4 bases, with 15 bases between. Sequencing libraries for TCR beta were prepared with iRepertoire HTBI primers and Arm-PCR of CDR3 regions. TCRdb re-derived calls from the multiplex PCR reads in MiXCR, one entry per CDR3 protein. The sample holds 450,000 to 600,000 distinct CDR3 sequences, around 16% seen once. These data were also reused for a study on T cells in Graves' hyperthyroidism and ophthalmopathy.

The sequenced sample was peripheral blood mononuclear cells (PBMCs), obtained at new diagnosis, from a patient treated with antithyroid drugs. The rearrangement joins TRBV12-3 or TRBV12-4 to TRBJ1-5; D is possibly TRBD1 (5 bases). The origin of this receptor is a man aged 40-55 years with Graves disease. DNA for the CDR3: TGTGCCAGCAGTCGGGGAAACAGGAAGAATCAGCCCCAGCATTTT. Its protein is CASSRGNRKNQPQHF.